One and the same sample provided the 31 T cell receptor beta chains below, sequenced in a study of blood T cell repertoires in COVID-19. Here immunoSEQ multiplex PCR was the method, and the copy in TCRdb shows in-frame clones only, minus some. The sample has a few hundred thousand clones; about 90% are singletons. The material sequenced was peripheral blood. These receptors were collected from a man in his late teens or twenties with active or convalescent COVID-19.

This rearrangement joins TRBV12-3 or TRBV12-4 to TRBJ1-1; D is unresolved. This CDR3 comprises 13 residues. Trimming took 5 bases from V and 0 from J, leaving 7 bases between them. CDR3: CASSDNLNTEAFF. CDR3 nucleotides: TGTGCCAGCAGTGACAACCTGAACACTGAAGCTTTCTTT.

The DNA of the CDR3 is TGCAGCGTTGAAGACAGGCGTTCCGAGTTCTTC. Residues: CSVEDRRSEFF. This rearrangement joins TRBV29-1 to TRBJ2-1, with D unresolved. Trimming pared 0 bases from V and 14 bases from J, leaving 11 bases between. CDR1 is SQVTM, CDR2 ANQGSEA, per germline. The CDR3 is 11 residues long.

V is TRBV18 and J is TRBJ1-6; D possibly corresponds to TRBD1 (6 bases). The CDR3 has 14 residues. V lost 5 bases, J lost 7 bases, and 12 bases lay in between. Germline CDR1 reads KGHSH; CDR2 reads LQKENI. In nucleotides, the CDR3 is TGTGCCAGCTCAGTGACAGGAGTAAATTCACCCCTCCACTTT. Its protein product is CASSVTGVNSPLHF.

This clone showed up just once. The chain recombines TRBV7-2 with TRBJ2-1; 7 bases align to TRBD2. Germline V CDR1 and CDR2: SGHTA, FQGNSA. The CDR3 runs to 17 residues. V dropped 2 bases and J dropped 0; count of bases not matched to a gene: 7. Here the CDR3 DNA reads TGTGCCAGCAGCTTATGGGCTAGCGGTAGCTCCTACAATGAGCAGTTCTTC. Translating it yields CASSLWASGSSYNEQFF.

Only a few counts were recorded for this clone. V and J are TRBV28 and TRBJ1-5; D is uncertain. The germline V gene encodes CDR1 MDHEN and CDR2 SYDVKM. The CDR3 runs 14 residues. The V end lost 3 bases, the J end lost 7 bases, and 13 bases lay between the germline ends. The CDR3 reads CASSLASAGQPQHF. In DNA form, the CDR3 reads TGTGCCAGCAGTTTGGCCAGCGCTGGGCAGCCCCAGCATTTT. The full variable domain, in which reference TRBV28 and TRBJ1-5 provide the parts outside the CDR3, is DVKVTQSSRYLVKRTGEKVFLECVQDMDHENMFWYRQDPGLGLRLIYFSYDVKMKEKGDIPEGYSVSREKKERFSLILESASTNQTSMYLCASSLASAGQPQHFGDGTRLSIL.

V gene TRBV21-1 combines with J gene TRBJ1-1; no DNA check was done on the table's D call, TRBD1. TRBV21-1 is a recognized pseudogene. The CDR3 covers 17 residues. CDR3 nucleotide sequence: TGTGCCAGCAGCAAAGAGACAGGGGGGAGTTGGAACACTGAAGCTTTCTTT. Translated: CASSKETGGSWNTEAFF.

This chain joins TRBV14 and TRBJ1-2; no definite D call. Trimming removed 0 bases at V and 0 bases at J, with 14 bases between. The CDR3 has 17 residues. Germline V CDR1 and CDR2: SGHDN, FVKESK. Here the CDR3 DNA reads TGTGCCAGCAGCCAAGACGGCAGGCCTAGCTCTAACTATGGCTACACCTTC. It translates to CASSQDGRPSSNYGYTF. The full variable domain, its missing parts supplied by reference TRBV14 and TRBJ1-2, is EAGVTQFPSHSVIEKGQTVTLRCDPISGHDNLYWYRRVMGKEIKFLLHFVKESKQDESGMPNNRFLAERTGGTYSTLKVQPAELEDSGVYFCASSQDGRPSSNYGYTFGSGTRLTVV.

This clone was recorded only once. The rearrangement uses TRBV11-2 and TRBJ2-3, with a weak D call TRBD2 (5 bases). CDR3 length: 16 amino acids. Germline V gene lookup returns CDR1 SGHAT and CDR2 FQNNGV. V shed 5 bases and J shed 2 bases, with 17 bases lying between them. CDR3 sequence: CASSLVVLAYTDTQYF. The CDR3 DNA reads as TGTGCCAGCAGCCTAGTGGTCCTAGCCTACACAGATACGCAGTATTTT.

The chain uses TRBV10-3 and TRBJ1-2, with a tentative D call TRBD1 (5 bases). CDR1 is ENHRY and CDR2 is SYGVKD in the germline V gene. V was shortened by 2 bases and J by 6 bases, with 13 bases between the two germline ends. There are 14 residues in the CDR3. This CDR3 reads CAISEGHPGDGYTF. The CDR3, as DNA: TGTGCCATCAGTGAGGGACACCCTGGGGATGGCTACACCTTC.

This chain links TRBV7-6 with TRBJ1-6, with D unclear. CDR3 length: 15 amino acids. The V end lost 1 base, the J end lost 7 bases, and 11 bases lay between the germline ends. Germline values: CDR1 SGHVS, CDR2 FNYEAQ. CDR3 coding DNA: TGTGCCAGCAGCTTAGAGGAGGACCGAAATTCACCCCTCCACTTT. Translation: CASSLEEDRNSPLHF.

The rearrangement joins TRBV5-4 to TRBJ1-3; tentatively, D is TRBD1 (5 bases). Germline V lookup: CDR1 SGHNT, CDR2 YYREEE (reference sequence). There are 16 residues in the CDR3. V was shortened by 4 bases and J by 4 bases, with 18 bases between the two germline ends. CDR3 nucleotides: TGTGCCAGCAGCGCACAGGCTTTGACCTCCGGAAACACCATATATTTT. This sequence encodes CASSAQALTSGNTIYF.

This sequence joins TRBV7-2 and TRBJ2-3; D ambiguous. This CDR3 spans 15 amino acids. Per the germline V gene, CDR1 is SGHTA and CDR2 is FQGNSA. Trimming stripped 2 bases from V and 0 bases from J, with 9 bases between. Here the CDR3 DNA reads TGTGCCAGCAGCTTATACATGACTAGCACAGATACGCAGTATTTT. Translating it yields CASSLYMTSTDTQYF.

V and J are TRBV11-2 and TRBJ1-1, with 10 positions matching TRBD1. The CDR3 is 17 amino acids. Germline values: CDR1 SGHAT, CDR2 FQNNGV. The V gene end was trimmed by 1 base and the J gene end by 3 bases; junction bases not matched to a gene: 8. Written as DNA, the CDR3 is TGTGCCAGCAGCTTAGTCGGACAGGGGGTTTTATACACTGAAGCTTTCTTT. It codes for CASSLVGQGVLYTEAFF.

CDR3 DNA: TGCAGCGTTGTCTTTGATAGTGAGCAGTTCTTC. Its protein is CSVVFDSEQFF. The rearrangement links TRBV29-1 to TRBJ2-1; the D is unclear. The V and J ends lost 4 bases and 9 bases respectively, with 10 bases between them. The CDR3 totals 11 residues. In germline, CDR1 is SQVTM, CDR2 ANQGSEA.

This rearrangement joins TRBV28 to TRBJ1-1; no clear D gene. V was trimmed by 5 bases and J by 2 bases, leaving 9 bases between them. The CDR3 has 13 residues. CDR1 MDHEN and CDR2 SYDVKM come from the germline V gene. The CDR3 DNA follows: TGTGCCAGCAGTATATTACTAAACACTGAAGCTTTCTTT. It specifies CASSILLNTEAFF.

V is TRBV24-1 and J is TRBJ2-7, with D possibly matching TRBD2 (6 bases). CDR3 length equals 14 residues. Trimming left V 4 bases short and J 1 base short, with 10 bases between. CDR1 KGHDR and CDR2 SFDVKD come from the germline V gene. CDR3 sequence reads: CATSDPGESYEQYF. CDR3 sequence (DNA): TGTGCCACCAGTGACCCGGGAGAATCCTACGAGCAGTACTTC.

V and J are TRBV27 and TRBJ2-7; D perhaps matches TRBD2 (6 bases). The CDR3 consists of 14 residues. Trimming stripped 2 bases from V and 2 bases from J, with 10 bases between. Looked up from germline, CDR1 is MNHEY and CDR2 is SMNVEV (reference sequence). The DNA of the CDR3 is TGTGCCAGCAGTTTAGGGACTGAGCCCTACGAGCAGTACTTC. It specifies CASSLGTEPYEQYF.

This clone was detected a few times. V and J are TRBV6-2 or TRBV6-3 and TRBJ1-5, with TRBD1 as a possible D gene (5 bases). Germline-derived CDR1 and CDR2 are MNHEY and SVGEGT. The CDR3 consists of 17 residues. V shed 2 bases and J shed 4 bases, with 18 bases lying between them. For the CDR3, the DNA is TGTGCCAGCAGTTACCGGGGGGTCGGAGTTTCAAATCAGCCCCAGCATTTT. This sequence encodes CASSYRGVGVSNQPQHF.

The rearrangement joins TRBV5-4 to TRBJ2-3; 9 bases fit TRBD2. J lost 2 bases, V lost 2 bases, and 3 bases had no gene match. Per germline, CDR1 SGHNT and CDR2 YYREEE (reference sequence). This CDR3 spans 15 amino acids. The CDR3 loop is CASSLGGRATDTQYF. In DNA, the CDR3 is TGTGCCAGCAGCTTAGGCGGGAGGGCCACAGATACGCAGTATTTT.

This clone was seen only once. The chain recombines TRBV14 with TRBJ2-3; 12 bases are a match to TRBD2. V lost 4 bases and J lost 2; bases outside the gene matches: 4. The CDR3 totals 16 residues. Per germline, CDR1 SGHDN and CDR2 FVKESK. The CDR3 reads CASSPGLAGITDTQYF. The DNA of the CDR3 is TGTGCCAGCAGCCCCGGACTAGCGGGAATCACAGATACGCAGTATTTT.

This clone has just a few counts. The DNA for the CDR3 is TGTGCCAGCAGGACAGGGAACACTGAAGCTTTCTTT. This codes for CASRTGNTEAFF. V usage is TRBV27 and J usage is TRBJ1-1, with D possibly being TRBD1 (6 bases). The CDR3 has 12 amino acids. V lost 6 bases to trimming and J lost 1 base, with 6 bases between them. From germline, CDR1 is MNHEY and CDR2 SMNVEV (reference sequence).

The chain couples TRBV2 to TRBJ2-5; 10 bases are a match to TRBD2. V lost 5 bases and J lost 6; bases outside the gene matches: 18. CDR3 length: 18 residues. CDR1 and CDR2 from the germline V gene are SNHLY and FYNNEI. The CDR3 here is CASSYARDSGGPKKTQYF. The CDR3 DNA reads TGTGCCAGCAGTTACGCCCGGGATAGCGGGGGGCCCAAGAAGACCCAGTACTTC.

The CDR3 coding sequence is TGTGCCAGCAGCTCCTGGGACAGAATGGCACCCCTCCACTTT. Amino acid sequence: CASSSWDRMAPLHF. This chain connects TRBV5-8 to TRBJ1-6; TRBD1 matches 7 bases. The V segment lost 3 bases and the J segment 11 bases; nucleotides outside the gene matches: 8. This CDR3 has 14 residues. Germline V CDR1 and CDR2: SGHTS, YDEGEE.

The J gene is TRBJ1-1, the V gene TRBV19, with 8 bases identical to TRBD1. V shed 3 bases and J 0 bases; nucleotides not matched to a gene: 12. This CDR3 has 18 amino acids. The germline V gene encodes CDR1 LNHDA and CDR2 SQIVND (reference sequence). The CDR3 here is CASSMSGLGQGLNTEAFF. CDR3 sequence (DNA): TGTGCCAGTAGTATGAGCGGTTTAGGACAGGGCTTGAACACTGAAGCTTTCTTT.

This sequence joins TRBV5-8 and TRBJ2-1; 8 nucleotides line up with TRBD2. The germline V gene has CDR1 SGHTS and CDR2 YDEGEE. The junction had 5 bases not matched to a gene; V was cut back by 0 bases and J by 6 bases. The CDR3 covers 15 residues. CDR3 sequence (DNA): TGTGCCAGCAGCTTGGGACTAGCGCCGGGCAATGAGCAGTTCTTC. It is translated as CASSLGLAPGNEQFF.

V usage is TRBV20-1 and J usage is TRBJ2-7; tentatively, D is TRBD1 (6 bases). V gave up 3 bases and J gave up 5 bases, with 17 bases separating them. CDR3 length: 14 residues. Germline V gives CDR1 DFQATT, CDR2 SNEGSKA (reference sequence). CDR3 sequence: CSASQGTPRDEQYF. The CDR3 DNA sequence: TGCAGTGCTAGTCAGGGGACACCCCGGGACGAGCAGTACTTC.

This chain connects TRBV27 to TRBJ1-2; no clear D. The CDR3 runs to 14 residues. Germline V gives CDR1 MNHEY, CDR2 SMNVEV (reference sequence). V lost 6 bases and J lost 7, with 18 bases in between. As DNA, the CDR3 is TGTGCCAGCAGCCTGCGGACGGCCGCGGGTGGCTACACCTTC. Translation gives CASSLRTAAGGYTF.

The chain carries TRBV29-1 and TRBJ1-1; 12 positions agree with TRBD1. This CDR3 comprises 14 residues. Germline V CDR1 and CDR2: SQVTM, ANQGSEA. Germline trimming cut 3 bases from V and 6 bases from J; bases unmatched to any gene: 5. The CDR3 protein is CSVDGRDRGPEAFF. In DNA, the CDR3 is TGCAGCGTTGATGGCCGGGACAGGGGGCCTGAAGCTTTCTTT.

This clone was observed a handful of times. This chain joins TRBV15 and TRBJ2-7; 8 positions match TRBD1. The CDR3 loop spans 14 amino acids. Germline loops: CDR1 LNHNV, CDR2 YYDKDF (reference sequence). V dropped 5 bases and J dropped 3; count of bases not matched to a gene: 6. The CDR3 nucleotides are TGTGCCACCAGCCCGACAGGGGCCGACTACGAGCAGTACTTC. Encoded protein: CATSPTGADYEQYF.

The CDR3 bases are TGTGCCAGCAGTTTTGGGACAGGGTTGGCGGGAGGGCTAAGGAATGAGCAGTTCTTC. This codes for CASSFGTGLAGGLRNEQFF. The rearrangement joins TRBV28 to TRBJ2-1; tentatively, D is TRBD1 or TRBD2 (9 bases each). CDR1 and CDR2 (germline): MDHEN, SYDVKM. V lost 3 bases and J 7 bases, leaving 28 bases between the germline ends. The CDR3 has 19 amino acids.

This chain links TRBV18 with TRBJ2-6; 7 nucleotides match TRBD1. The germline V gene encodes CDR1 KGHSH and CDR2 LQKENI. This CDR3 is 17 amino acids long. V gave up 1 base and J gave up 2 bases; unmatched junction bases: 5. CDR3 bases: TGTGCCAGCTCACCACTGAGGGGGCAAGCTGGGGCCAACGTCCTGACTTTC. Translation: CASSPLRGQAGANVLTF.